One sample yielded the 29 T cell receptor beta chains listed below, sequenced in a study of T-cell memory formation after mild COVID-19. TCRdb used MiXCR to reprocess the 5' RACE reads, holding one entry per CDR3 protein. The sample holds roughly 550,000 distinct CDR3 sequences; roughly 21% are singletons and the top ten take around 13%. Input material: PBMCs or a T cell subset sorted from them (not recorded which). The receptors shown here come from an adult woman who had mild COVID-19 (a few samples of this study predate the infection). Cell type and time point are not known.

This clonotype has more than one count but fewer than ten. The chain links TRBV7-6 to TRBJ2-3; weak D call: TRBD2 (5 bases). This CDR3 has 17 amino acids. Trimming left V 10 bases short and J 4 bases short, with 27 bases between. Germline assignment: CDR1 SGHVS and CDR2 FNYEAQ. CDR3 coding DNA: TGTGCCACAGCTTCGGGGAGTAGGACGGAGGTGGCAGATACGCAGTATTTT. Its protein product is CATASGSRTEVADTQYF. The entire variable domain, with the rest obtained from reference TRBV7-6 and TRBJ2-3, is as follows: GAGVSQSPRYKVTKRGQDVALRCDPISGHVSLYWYRQALGQGPEFLTYFNYEAQQDKSGLPNDRFSAERPEGSISTLTIQRTEQRDSAMYRCATASGSRTEVADTQYFGPGTRLTVL.

J is TRBJ2-2 and V is TRBV5-1; 8 nucleotides line up with TRBD2. In germline, CDR1 is SGHRS, CDR2 YFSETQ. Trimming removed 0 bases from V and 4 bases from J; junction bases left unmatched: 5. This CDR3 is built from 16 residues. In nucleotides, the CDR3 is TGCGCCAGCAGCTTGGTAGCGGGAACCGCCACCGGGGAGCTGTTTTTT. Protein sequence: CASSLVAGTATGELFF.

This clonotype was counted at least ten times. This chain connects TRBV7-2 to TRBJ2-7, with 10 nucleotides matching TRBD2. With V trimmed by 5 bases and J by 4 bases, 11 bases remained unmatched. The CDR3 is 16 amino acids. Germline CDR1 and CDR2: SGHTA and FQGNSA. CDR3 loop: CASSKTSGSSGYEQYF. The CDR3 DNA follows: TGTGCCAGCAGCAAGACTAGCGGGTCCTCCGGGTACGAGCAGTACTTC.

The chain joins TRBV12-3 or TRBV12-4 to TRBJ1-1; 7 nucleotides agree with TRBD1. V lost 4 bases, J lost 0 bases, and 5 bases stayed unmatched. The CDR3 covers 15 residues. The CDR3 DNA follows: TGTGCCAGCAGTTCGACGACAGGGTTGAACACTGAAGCTTTCTTT. Translated: CASSSTTGLNTEAFF.

The chain couples TRBV6-5 to TRBJ1-1; D is possibly TRBD1 (6 bases). Deletions cut 7 bases from V and 7 bases from J, with 19 bases between. CDR3 length equals 14 residues. Germline V gene sequence: CDR1 MNHEY, CDR2 SVGAGI. Written as DNA, the CDR3 is TGTGCCAGCACCTCCGAGCAGGGGACCGATGAAGCTTTCTTT. Amino acids: CASTSEQGTDEAFF.

The chain joins TRBV29-1 to TRBJ2-5; D unclear. Germline V gene data show CDR1 as SQVTM and CDR2 as ANQGSEA. Between the trimmed V and J ends, which lost 4 bases and 5 bases, there was a span of 11 bases. This CDR3 has 12 amino acids. CDR3: CSVAPSGETQYF. CDR3 in DNA: TGCAGCGTTGCCCCATCCGGGGAGACCCAGTACTTC.

This clonotype was seen a few times. The rearrangement uses TRBV7-9 and TRBJ2-1; D possibly corresponds to TRBD1 (5 bases). Trimming cost V 3 bases and J 0 bases, with 9 bases left between them. Germline CDR1 and CDR2: SEHNR and FQNEAQ (reference sequence). The CDR3 consists of 15 residues. The DNA of the CDR3 is TGTGCCAGCAGCTTCCGACAGAACTCCTACAATGAGCAGTTCTTC. Amino acid sequence: CASSFRQNSYNEQFF.

The V gene is TRBV20-1, the J gene TRBJ2-1; D might be TRBD2 (5 bases). In germline, CDR1 is DFQATT, CDR2 SNEGSKA (reference sequence). V lost 7 bases, J lost 9 bases, and 19 bases lay in between. This CDR3 comprises 13 residues. The CDR3 coding sequence is TGCAGTGGGAGGCCCCTTCCAGGAGGTGAGCAGTTCTTC. Protein: CSGRPLPGGEQFF.

The V gene is TRBV12-3 or TRBV12-4, the J gene TRBJ1-5; D is undetermined. The V and J ends lost 3 bases and 6 bases respectively, with 15 bases between them. This CDR3 has 15 residues. This chain's CDR3 is CASSFGSPRGQPQHF. The CDR3 DNA is TGTGCCAGCAGTTTCGGGAGCCCCCGGGGTCAGCCCCAGCATTTT.

The V gene is TRBV4-1, the J gene TRBJ1-1; 12 nucleotides align to TRBD1. This CDR3 has 18 residues. The germline V gene has CDR1 MGHRA and CDR2 YSYEKL. J gave up 5 bases and V 1 base, and 11 bases lay outside the gene matches. Here the CDR3 DNA reads TGCGCCAGCAGCCAAGGGGTCCCGGGACAGGGGGCGGGAACTGAAGCTTTCTTT. This encodes CASSQGVPGQGAGTEAFF.

A few counts support this clonotype. This sequence joins TRBV6-2 or TRBV6-3 and TRBJ2-7; 16 bases align to TRBD2. J gave up 7 bases and V 2 bases, and 8 bases lay outside the gene matches. The CDR3 runs 17 residues. The germline V gene has CDR1 MNHEY and CDR2 SVGEGT. This chain's CDR3 is CASSYPPGLAGGPEQYF. In DNA form, the CDR3 reads TGTGCCAGCAGTTACCCTCCGGGACTAGCGGGAGGGCCGGAGCAGTACTTC.

This clonotype was seen a few times. The chain couples TRBV5-5 to TRBJ2-2; D is tentatively TRBD1 or TRBD2 (6 bases each). Between the trimmed V and J ends, which lost 4 bases and 7 bases, there was a span of 14 bases. The CDR3 spans 14 residues. Germline-derived CDR1 and CDR2 are SGHKS and YYEKEE (reference sequence). The CDR3 nucleotides are TGTGCCAGCAGCCTCACGGGGGCAGGCGGGGAGCTGTTTTTT. As protein: CASSLTGAGGELFF.

This clonotype has just a few counts. This chain links TRBV7-8 with TRBJ2-4, with 7 bases identical to TRBD2. Losses at the gene ends were 3 bases for V and 3 bases for J; bases not matched to a gene: 2. Germline CDR1 SGHVS, CDR2 FQNEAQ. The CDR3 length is 14 residues. CDR3 in DNA: TGTGCCAGCAGCTTTTTAGCGGGCAAAAACATTCAGTACTTC. Its protein is CASSFLAGKNIQYF. Full variable domain (missing parts from reference TRBV7-8 and TRBJ2-4): GAGVSQSPRYKVAKRGQDVALRCDPISGHVSLFWYQQALGQGPEFLTYFQNEAQLDKSGLPSDRFFAERPEGSVSTLKIQRTQQEDSAVYLCASSFLAGKNIQYFGAGTRLSVL.

This clonotype was counted between two and nine times. The chain links TRBV7-6 to TRBJ2-3; the match to TRBD2 covers 10 bases. V shed 3 bases and J 6 bases; nucleotides not matched to a gene: 6. The CDR3 is 15 amino acids. Germline CDR1 and CDR2: SGHVS and FNYEAQ. CDR3 protein: CASSLPAGGMDTQYF. The CDR3 bases are TGTGCCAGCAGCTTGCCAGCGGGGGGGATGGATACGCAGTATTTT.

A few counts support this clonotype. The chain links TRBV12-3 or TRBV12-4 to TRBJ2-1, with 11 bases lining up with TRBD2. The V gene end was trimmed by 5 bases and the J gene end by 8 bases; junction bases not matched to a gene: 8. CDR3 size: 15 residues. CDR3: CASSPPSGGTHEQFF. For the CDR3, the DNA is TGTGCCAGCAGTCCGCCTAGCGGGGGGACACATGAGCAGTTCTTC.

V usage is TRBV2 and J usage is TRBJ1-1; 11 nucleotides align to TRBD1. In germline, CDR1 is SNHLY, CDR2 FYNNEI. CDR3 length: 16 amino acids. J lost 6 bases, V lost 2 bases, and 8 bases had no gene match. CDR3 bases: TGTGCCAGCAGTGAAACACCGGGACAGGGGGTCCCTGAAGCTTTCTTT. Translating it yields CASSETPGQGVPEAFF.

V is TRBV12-3 or TRBV12-4 and J is TRBJ2-7; D not certain. CDR3 length: 12 amino acids. V gave up 6 bases and J gave up 7 bases, with 13 bases separating them. The CDR3 bases are TGTGCCAGCAGCCGTGTCGGCCGGGAGCAGTACTTC. Protein product: CASSRVGREQYF.

The V and J genes are TRBV12-3 or TRBV12-4 and TRBJ2-3; the D gene is possibly TRBD1 (6 bases). Trimming left V 4 bases short and J 3 bases short, with 14 bases between. The CDR3 extends over 15 amino acids. In DNA form, the CDR3 reads TGTGCCAGCAGTTCCAACAGGGAGTGGACAGATACGCAGTATTTT. As protein: CASSSNREWTDTQYF.

The chain carries TRBV7-2 and TRBJ2-3; no reliable D call. CDR1 and CDR2 (germline): SGHTA, FQGNSA. Trimming pared 2 bases from V and 2 bases from J, leaving 8 bases between. The CDR3 runs 14 residues. CDR3 amino acids: CASSLRVFTDTQYF. In nucleotides, the CDR3 is TGTGCCAGCAGCTTACGGGTTTTCACAGATACGCAGTATTTT.

In its sample, this clonotype was seen a few times. CDR3 residues: CASSLANRGRVEQFF. The CDR3 region has the DNA TGTGCCAGCAGCTTAGCCAACCGGGGGAGGGTTGAGCAGTTCTTC. The chain is built from TRBV7-9 and TRBJ2-1, with 7 nucleotides matching TRBD2. CDR1 is SEHNR, CDR2 FQNEAQ, per germline (reference sequence). The V segment lost 0 bases and the J segment 9 bases; nucleotides outside the gene matches: 8. This CDR3 contains 15 residues.

This clonotype was detected only a few times. The chain recombines TRBV6-2 or TRBV6-3 with TRBJ2-3, with 7 nucleotides matching TRBD1. CDR3 length: 15 residues. Trimming removed 5 bases from V and 8 bases from J; junction bases left unmatched: 13. Germline loops: CDR1 MNHEY, CDR2 SVGEGT. The CDR3 region is CASSTGTEFYGTQYF. The CDR3 region has the DNA TGTGCCAGCAGTACCGGGACAGAGTTTTACGGTACGCAGTATTTT.

This sequence joins TRBV6-2 or TRBV6-3 and TRBJ2-5; D remains unclear. Germline V CDR1 and CDR2: MNHEY, SVGEGT. The CDR3 is 14 residues long. Trimming cost V 8 bases and J 4 bases, with 17 bases left between them. CDR3 in amino acids: CASRRLGSGETQYF. CDR3 DNA sequence: TGTGCCAGCCGCCGACTGGGTTCGGGAGAGACCCAGTACTTC.

Only a few counts were recorded for this clonotype. This rearrangement joins TRBV24-1 to TRBJ2-5; D is ambiguous. The CDR3 is made up of 12 amino acids. Deletions cut 0 bases from V and 5 bases from J, with 3 bases between. The germline V gene encodes CDR1 KGHDR and CDR2 SFDVKD. CDR3 sequence reads: CATSDLTETQYF. The CDR3 DNA sequence: TGTGCCACCAGTGATTTGACGGAGACCCAGTACTTC.

This clonotype turned up a few times. The gene calls are TRBV12-3 or TRBV12-4 and TRBJ2-2; maybe TRBD2 (5 bases). Trimming pared 1 base from V and 15 bases from J, leaving 9 bases between. There are 11 residues in the CDR3. CDR3 nucleotides: TGTGCCAGCAGTTTAGGGTCGGGGATGTTTTTT. Its translation: CASSLGSGMFF.

This clonotype came up a few times. The CDR3: CASSPWGGYEQYF. CDR3 DNA: TGTGCCAGCAGTCCCTGGGGGGGCTACGAGCAGTACTTC. This rearrangement joins TRBV27 to TRBJ2-7; 7 bases map to TRBD2. J gave up 3 bases and V 5 bases, and 4 bases lay outside the gene matches. Germline V lookup: CDR1 MNHEY, CDR2 SMNVEV (reference sequence). This CDR3 has 13 amino acids.

At least ten counts were recorded for this clonotype. The V and J genes are TRBV20-1 and TRBJ2-1, with TRBD2 identical over 13 bases. Trimming at V came to 5 bases and at J to 5 bases, leaving 9 bases not matched to a gene. Germline CDR1 is DFQATT and CDR2 is SNEGSKA (reference sequence). CDR3 length: 16 amino acids. The CDR3 is CSAPRSGLAGNNEQFF. The DNA for the CDR3 is TGCAGTGCTCCCCGCTCGGGACTAGCGGGAAACAATGAGCAGTTCTTC.

This clonotype was seen a handful of times. This chain connects TRBV21-1 to TRBJ2-5; TRBD1 is the table's D call and was not checked against the DNA. TRBV21-1 has pseudogene status. This CDR3 is 15 amino acids long. In DNA form, the CDR3 reads TGTGCCAGCAGCCCCTGTGGGGGGGTGGTGGAGACCCAGTACTTC. Amino acid sequence: CASSPCGGVVETQYF.

V usage is TRBV18 and J usage is TRBJ2-7; 9 bases agree with TRBD1. This CDR3 spans 18 amino acids. V dropped 1 base and J dropped 2; count of bases not matched to a gene: 12. Germline V gene data show CDR1 as KGHSH and CDR2 as LQKENI. The CDR3: CASSPQMPGQGRTYEQYF. Here the CDR3 DNA reads TGTGCCAGCTCACCACAAATGCCGGGACAGGGTAGGACCTACGAGCAGTACTTC.

This chain connects TRBV7-9 to TRBJ1-2, with a weak D call TRBD1 (6 bases). Germline lookup yields CDR1 SEHNR and CDR2 FQNEAQ (reference sequence). Trimming pared 11 bases from V and 9 bases from J, leaving 19 bases between. The CDR3 is made up of 12 amino acids. In DNA, the CDR3 is TGTGCCGTCCGGGGGCCTACGGGGAGCTACACCTTC. Amino acids: CAVRGPTGSYTF.